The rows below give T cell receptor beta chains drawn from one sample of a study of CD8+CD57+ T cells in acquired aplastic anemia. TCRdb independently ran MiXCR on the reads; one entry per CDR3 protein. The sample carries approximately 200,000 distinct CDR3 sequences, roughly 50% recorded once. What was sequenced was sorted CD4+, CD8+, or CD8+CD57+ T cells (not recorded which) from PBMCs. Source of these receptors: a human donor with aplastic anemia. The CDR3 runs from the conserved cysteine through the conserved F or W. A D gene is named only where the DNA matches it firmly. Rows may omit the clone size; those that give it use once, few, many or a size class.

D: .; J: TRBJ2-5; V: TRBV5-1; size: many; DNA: TGCGCCAGCAGCTTGGGACTTCAAGAGACCCAGTACTTC; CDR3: CASSLGLQETQYF
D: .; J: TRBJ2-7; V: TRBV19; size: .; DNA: TGTGCCAGTAGTAGAGGACAGCACTCCTACGAGCAGTACTTC; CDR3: CASSRGQHSYEQYF
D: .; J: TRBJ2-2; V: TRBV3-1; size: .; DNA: TGTGCCAGCAGCCAAGGAGGAGGCGCCGGGGAGCTGTTTTTT; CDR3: CASSQGGGAGELFF
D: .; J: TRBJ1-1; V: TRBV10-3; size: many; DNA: TGTGCCATCAGTGACCCTTTAGGGGGGCGAAACACTGAAGCTTTCTTT; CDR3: CAISDPLGGRNTEAFF
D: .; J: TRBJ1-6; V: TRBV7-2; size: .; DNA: TGTGCCAGCAGCTTCGGAGGGAATTCACCCCTCCACTTT; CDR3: CASSFGGNSPLHF
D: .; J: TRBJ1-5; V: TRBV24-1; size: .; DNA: TGTGCCACCAGTTCCCCCAGGGAGCACAATCAGCCCCAGCATTTT; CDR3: CATSSPREHNQPQHF
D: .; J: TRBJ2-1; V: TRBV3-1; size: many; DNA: TGTGCCAGCAGCCTTAGGGTGAGTCGCAATGAGCAGTTCTTC; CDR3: CASSLRVSRNEQFF
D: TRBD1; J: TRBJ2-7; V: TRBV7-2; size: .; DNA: TGTGCCAGCAGCATACAGACAGGGGACGAGCAGTACTTC; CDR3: CASSIQTGDEQYF
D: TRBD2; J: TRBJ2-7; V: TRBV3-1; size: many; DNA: TGTGCCAGCAGCCAAGATTTGGCTAGCGGGGCCTACGAGCAGTACTTC; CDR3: CASSQDLASGAYEQYF
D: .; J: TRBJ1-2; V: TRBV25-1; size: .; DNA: TGTGCCAGCACCCGCGCAGGTTCTAACTATGGCTACACCTTC; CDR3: CASTRAGSNYGYTF
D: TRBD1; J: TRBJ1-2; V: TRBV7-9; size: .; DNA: TGTGCCAGCAGCTTAGGACAGGGTTTTGGCTACACCTTC; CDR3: CASSLGQGFGYTF
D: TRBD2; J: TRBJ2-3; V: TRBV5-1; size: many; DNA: TGCGCCAGCACCCTAGCGGGGTCATTAGATACGCAGTATTTT; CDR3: CASTLAGSLDTQYF
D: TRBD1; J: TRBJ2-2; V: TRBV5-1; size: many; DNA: TGCGCCAGCAGCTTCTCGGGACAGGGGCTGAACGGGGAGCTGTTTTTT; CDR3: CASSFSGQGLNGELFF
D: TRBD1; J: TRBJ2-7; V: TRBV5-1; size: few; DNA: TGCGCCAGCAGCCCTGGGACAGGGGGCTTCGGCGGGGAGCAGTACTTC; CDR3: CASSPGTGGFGGEQYF
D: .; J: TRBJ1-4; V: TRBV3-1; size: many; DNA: TGTGCCAGCAGCCGAGGTGGCGAAAAACTGTTTTTT; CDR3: CASSRGGEKLFF
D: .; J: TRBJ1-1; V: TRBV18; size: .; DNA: TGTGCCAGCTCACCACCGGAAGGGTCGAACACTGAAGCTTTCTTT; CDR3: CASSPPEGSNTEAFF
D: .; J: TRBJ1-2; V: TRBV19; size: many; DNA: TGTGCCAGTAGTATGCGGCGGATCTATAACTATGGCTACACCTTC; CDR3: CASSMRRIYNYGYTF
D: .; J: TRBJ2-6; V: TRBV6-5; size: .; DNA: TGTGCCAGCAGCCAGGGGTCCTCTGGGGCCAACGTCCTGACTTTC; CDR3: CASSQGSSGANVLTF
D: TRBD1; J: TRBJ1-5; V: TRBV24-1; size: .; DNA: TGTGCCACCAGTGATCCCGACAGGGGCGATCAGCCCCAGCATTTT; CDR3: CATSDPDRGDQPQHF
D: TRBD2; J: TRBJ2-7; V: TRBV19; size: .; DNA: TGTGCCAGTAGTATTCTAGCGGGGGACGAGCAGTACTTC; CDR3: CASSILAGDEQYF
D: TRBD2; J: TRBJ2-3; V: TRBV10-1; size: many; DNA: TGCGCCAGCAGTGAGTCTGGGGGGGATTGGTATTTT; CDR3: CASSESGGDWYF
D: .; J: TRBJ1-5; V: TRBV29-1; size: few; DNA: TGCAGCGTTGTCGTGGAGGGAAATCAGCCCCAGCATTTT; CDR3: CSVVVEGNQPQHF
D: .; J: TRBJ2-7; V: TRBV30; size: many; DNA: TGTGCCTGGAGTGTAGGTGGGGGCGACTACGAGCAGTACTTC; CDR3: CAWSVGGGDYEQYF
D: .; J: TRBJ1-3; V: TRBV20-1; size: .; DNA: TGCAGTGCTAGACGGGGGGCTGGAAACACCATATATTTT; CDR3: CSARRGAGNTIYF
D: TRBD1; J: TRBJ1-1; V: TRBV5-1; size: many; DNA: TGCGCCAGCAGCTTGGCCGGACAGGGAGACACTGAAGCTTTCTTT; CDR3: CASSLAGQGDTEAFF
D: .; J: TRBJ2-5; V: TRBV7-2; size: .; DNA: TGTGCCAGCAGCTTATCGGGGGCGAATAGGGAGACCCAGTACTTC; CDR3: CASSLSGANRETQYF
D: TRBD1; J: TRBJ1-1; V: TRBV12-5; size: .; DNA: TGTGCTAGTGGTTTGGACAGGGGGCTGAACACTGTAGCTTTCTTT; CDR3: CASGLDRGLNTVAFF
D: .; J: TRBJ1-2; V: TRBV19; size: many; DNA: TGTGCCAGTAGTCCCTGGACAGCTAACTATGGCTACACCTTC; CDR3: CASSPWTANYGYTF
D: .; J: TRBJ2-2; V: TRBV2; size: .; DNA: TGTGCCAGCAGGGCAGGGAACACCGGGGAGCTGTTTTTT; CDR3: CASRAGNTGELFF
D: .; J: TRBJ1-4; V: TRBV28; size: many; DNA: TGTGCCAGCGCGTCGAGGGGGGATGAAAAACTGTTTTTT; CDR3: CASASRGDEKLFF
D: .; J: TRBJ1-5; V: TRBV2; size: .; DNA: .; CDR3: CASMSRGTYEQYFGPQHF